This T cell receptor (beta chain) was retrieved from a study of CD8+CD57+ T cells in acquired aplastic anemia. Study information: An average of roughly 3 ug of DNA was obtained from sorted CD4+ and CD8+ cells. Healthy donors yielded some 10 million CD4+ cell reads on average. Study-wide results and limits: Fewer than 30 CD8+ CDR3 sequences were shared between patients and controls. With respect to CD8+ Simpson's diversity, patients and controls did not differ significantly.

Concerning this clonotype: Its matching antigen is unknown.

Investigators profiled TCR beta VDJ and CDR3 from genomic DNA template. A single record per CDR3 protein comes from TCRdb applying MiXCR to the reads. The sample includes hundreds of thousands of distinct CDR3 sequences, 65% to 75% of them seen just once. The sequence was collected from a human donor in good health, serving as a control. The specimen sequenced was sorted CD4+, CD8+, or CD8+CD57+ T cells (not recorded which) from PBMCs.

In nucleotides, the CDR3 is TGTGCCAGTCGCACCTACCGGAGATCAGGCGATTCACCCCTCCACTTT. Amino acid sequence: CASRTYRRSGDSPLHF. The gene calls are TRBV19 and TRBJ1-5; D is uncertain. Gene TRBJ1-6 matches the end of the DNA better, so the J call may be wrong. Looked up from germline, CDR1 is LNHDA and CDR2 is SQIVND (reference sequence). The CDR3 consists of 16 residues.